This T cell receptor (beta chain) comes out of a study of CD8 T cells in ankylosing spondylitis. Germline lookup yields CDR1 SGHRS and CDR2 YFSETQ. The trim removed 3 bases at V and 10 bases at J, leaving 6 bases unmatched. The CDR3 has 13 residues. Findings and caveats of the study: Seven to nine highly homologous variants formed a TCR beta motif that appeared characteristic of ankylosing spondylitis blood. Peripheral blood samples showed relatively rare disease-linked clones, and these clones were CD8+. Researchers reportedly found disease-linked clones significantly enriched in matched ankylosing spondylitis synovial fluid.

As concerns this clonotype: Its specificity is not known.

Construction of TCR beta libraries was performed using quantitative 5'-RACE with molecular barcodes. One entry per CDR3 protein results from TCRdb running MiXCR on the 5' RACE reads. The sample lists about 840,000 distinct CDR3 sequences, roughly 12% occurring once. The TCR comes from a male donor with ankylosing spondylitis. The rearrangement links TRBV5-1 to TRBJ1-2; 10 nucleotides line up with TRBD1. The sequencing input was blood, either unsorted or a sorted T cell fraction (not recorded which). CDR3 sequence: CASSSRDRGVYTF. The CDR3 DNA is TGCGCCAGCAGCTCGCGGGACAGGGGTGTCTACACCTTC.